This TCR beta chain appears in the sequencing data of a study of blood T cell dynamics during melanoma immunotherapy. Across the study: Metastatic melanoma patients received first-line pembrolizumab or nivolumab plus ipilimumab. Study conclusions and caveats: Whether repertoire-driving clones were melanoma-specific could not be determined. Disease-control patients' PBMC repertoires became either more clonal or more diverse at W3.

Every bulk PBMC sample received the same 350 ng of DNA. The repertoire was sequenced with immunoSEQ multiplex PCR; TCRdb's copy has only in-frame clones and lacks some. The sample has about 9,900 clones; about 86% are singletons. In germline, CDR1 is GTSNPN, CDR2 SVGIG (reference sequence). Trimming pared 0 bases from V and 6 bases from J, leaving 9 bases between. The CDR3 is 13 residues long. Time point denoted: pre-treatment baseline. To note about this clone: Its specificity is unknown.

The clonotype was recovered from a human donor with melanoma. The chain couples TRBV30 to TRBJ1-3; perhaps TRBD1 as D (5 bases). This specimen consisted of blood, obtained from a patient treated with checkpoint blockade. The CDR3 reads CAWSVQGVNTIYF. For the CDR3, the DNA is TGTGCCTGGAGTGTTCAGGGAGTAAACACCATATATTTT.